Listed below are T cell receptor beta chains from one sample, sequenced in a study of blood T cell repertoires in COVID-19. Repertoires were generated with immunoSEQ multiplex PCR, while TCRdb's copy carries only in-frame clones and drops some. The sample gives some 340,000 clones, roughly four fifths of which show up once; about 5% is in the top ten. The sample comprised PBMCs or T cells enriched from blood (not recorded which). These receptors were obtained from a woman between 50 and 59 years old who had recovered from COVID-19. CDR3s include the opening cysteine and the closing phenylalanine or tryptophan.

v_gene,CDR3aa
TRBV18,CASSYTGMNTEAFF
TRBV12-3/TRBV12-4,CASRGTVSYEQYF
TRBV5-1,CASSDRGGASDTQYF
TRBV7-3,CASSSSPNGLAGTGELFF
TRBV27,CASRPYTGYRETQYF
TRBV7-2,CASSTRLPGNTIYF
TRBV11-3,CASSFSQKNTEAFF
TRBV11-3,CASSSLSGYTDTQYF
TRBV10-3,CAIGNLASGQETQYF
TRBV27,CASSLNINYGYTF
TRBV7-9,CASSFGGGLAGEQYF
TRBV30,CAWSVDLASNYGYTF
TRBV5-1,CASSAGPSSILGDF
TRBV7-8,CASSYAPGLRGYTF
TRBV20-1,CSARAQESYTF
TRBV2,CASKGRGGEKLFF
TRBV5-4,CASSREGNEQFF
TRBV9,CASSVGTGGAYEQYF
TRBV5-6,CASSGEGGRRSIQYF
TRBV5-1,CASSPDGRSLETQYF
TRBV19,CASSKKDLSPYEQYF
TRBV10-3,CAISESGLAAYNEQFF
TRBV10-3,CATVRGDTQYF
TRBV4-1,CASSQGAQVGGAETQYF
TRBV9,CASSPLGLAIYNEQFF
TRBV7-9,CASSDYSPRDKLYNEQFF
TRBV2,CASRSGYNEQFF
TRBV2,CASTGRGGAQETQYF
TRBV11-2,CASSLLRGSYNEQFF
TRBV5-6,CASRDSNNEKLFF
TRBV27,CASSTLRGSPLHF
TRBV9,CASSPQGGGLGTEAFF
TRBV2,CASIWGRGTEAFF